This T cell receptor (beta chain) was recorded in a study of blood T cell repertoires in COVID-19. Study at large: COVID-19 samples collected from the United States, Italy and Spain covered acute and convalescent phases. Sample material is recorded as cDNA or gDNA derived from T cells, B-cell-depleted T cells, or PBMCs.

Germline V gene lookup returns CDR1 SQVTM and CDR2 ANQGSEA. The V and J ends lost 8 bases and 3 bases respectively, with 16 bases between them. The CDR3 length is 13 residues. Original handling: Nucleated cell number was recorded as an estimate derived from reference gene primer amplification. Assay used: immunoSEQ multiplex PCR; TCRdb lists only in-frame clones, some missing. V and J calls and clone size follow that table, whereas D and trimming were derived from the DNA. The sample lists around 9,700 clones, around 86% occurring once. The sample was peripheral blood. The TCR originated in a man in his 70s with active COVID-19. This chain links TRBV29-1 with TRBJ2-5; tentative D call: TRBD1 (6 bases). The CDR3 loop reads CSLRQVGEETQYF. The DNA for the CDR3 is TGCAGCCTCAGACAGGTGGGGGAAGAGACCCAGTACTTC.